These 29 T cell receptor beta chains came from one sample sequenced in a study of circulating and synovial CD4+ cells in juvenile arthritis. TCRdb's copy holds only in-frame clones and misses some; the assay was immunoSEQ multiplex PCR. The sample comprises about 33,000 clones, over 90% of which are singletons, and approximately 0.16% rests with the top ten. Specimen: CD4+ T cells from blood. The receptors derive from a human donor with juvenile idiopathic arthritis.

CDR3 region: CASSLAPGAGNTIYF. The CDR3 nucleotides are TGTGCCAGCTCACTCGCACCGGGAGCTGGAAACACCATATATTTT. The rearrangement links TRBV18 to TRBJ1-3; no definite D call. V lost 4 bases, J lost 2 bases, and 12 bases lay in between. The germline V gene has CDR1 KGHSH and CDR2 LQKENI. The CDR3 extends over 15 amino acids.

This rearrangement joins TRBV18 to TRBJ1-1; D is ambiguous. The V end was cut by 6 bases, the J end by 3 bases, with 14 bases between. Per the germline V gene, CDR1 is KGHSH and CDR2 is LQKENI. The CDR3 covers 14 residues. Written as DNA, the CDR3 is TGTGCCAGCTCCCCGCTATCCGAGGACACTGAAGCTTTCTTT. Its protein product is CASSPLSEDTEAFF. The entire variable domain, with the rest obtained from reference TRBV18 and TRBJ1-1, is as follows: NAGVMQNPRHLVRRRGQEARLRCSPMKGHSHVYWYRQLPEEGLKFMVYLQKENIIDESGMPKERFSAEFPKEGPSILRIQQVVRGDSAAYFCASSPLSEDTEAFFGQGTRLTVV.

The chain recombines TRBV5-1 with TRBJ2-5; D is perhaps TRBD1 or TRBD2 (5 bases each). The end of the DNA fits TRBJ2-7 better, so the J call may be wrong. The CDR3 has 13 residues. From germline, CDR1 is SGHRS and CDR2 YFSETQ. CDR3 protein: CASSSMGAYEQYF. CDR3 coding DNA: TGCGCCAGCAGCTCCATGGGGGCCTACGAGCAGTACTTC.

The rearrangement uses TRBV28 and TRBJ1-2; 7 bases line up with TRBD1. Per the germline V gene, CDR1 is MDHEN and CDR2 is SYDVKM. The CDR3 spans 15 residues. Trimming removed 2 bases from V and 0 bases from J; junction bases left unmatched: 3. The CDR3 sequence: CASSLGGQANYGYTF. Written as DNA, the CDR3 is TGTGCCAGCAGTTTAGGCGGACAGGCTAACTATGGCTACACCTTC.

The CDR3: CASSIGDRVNTEAFF. In DNA form, the CDR3 reads TGTGCCAGTAGTATTGGGGACAGGGTGAACACTGAAGCTTTCTTT. The chain combines TRBV19 with TRBJ1-1, with 9 bases matching TRBD1. The V gene's germline CDR1 is LNHDA and CDR2 SQIVND (reference sequence). The J segment lost 0 bases and the V segment lost 3 bases, leaving 2 bases of the junction unmatched. The CDR3 runs to 15 residues.

The chain recombines TRBV28 with TRBJ2-7, with D maybe TRBD1 (5 bases). The CDR3 has 15 residues. CDR1 and CDR2 from the germline V gene are MDHEN and SYDVKM. Trimming took off 5 bases at V and 6 bases at J, with 20 bases between the two ends. Here the CDR3 DNA reads TGTGCCAGCAGTGTCAACGGGCCAGGGTTTCGCGAGCAGTACTTC. This sequence encodes CASSVNGPGFREQYF.

The rearrangement uses TRBV5-8 and TRBJ2-3; TRBD2 might be the D (6 bases). Germline CDR1 is SGHTS and CDR2 is YDEGEE. V was trimmed by 1 base and J by 5 bases, leaving 17 bases between them. The CDR3 runs to 16 residues. The chain's CDR3 is CASSLSSTSLGDTQYF. The CDR3 DNA reads TGTGCCAGCAGCTTGAGTTCGACTAGTTTGGGAGATACGCAGTATTTT.

The chain uses TRBV7-2 and TRBJ2-1; weak D call: TRBD2 (5 bases). Germline CDR1 SGHTA, CDR2 FQGNSA. The CDR3 is 13 residues long. Trimming cost V 5 bases and J 6 bases, with 11 bases left between them. The CDR3 nucleotides read TGTGCCAGCAGCATAAACCGGGGCAATGAGCAGTTCTTC. It specifies CASSINRGNEQFF. Looking up the rest from reference TRBV7-2 and TRBJ2-1 gives the full variable domain: GAGVSQSPSNKVTEKGKDVELRCDPISGHTALYWYRQSLGQGLEFLIYFQGNSAPDKSGLPSDRFSAERTGGSVSTLTIQRTQQEDSAVYLCASSINRGNEQFFGPGTRLTVL.

V is TRBV28 and J is TRBJ2-5; 10 positions match TRBD2. Germline V gene sequence: CDR1 MDHEN, CDR2 SYDVKM. The CDR3 contains 15 residues. The ends lost 2 bases at V and 4 bases at J; junction bases unmatched: 4. This chain's CDR3 is CASSLGLAGVETQYF. In DNA, the CDR3 is TGTGCCAGCAGTTTAGGGCTAGCGGGGGTAGAGACCCAGTACTTC.

The V gene is TRBV6-1, the J gene TRBJ1-2, with D hard to call. This CDR3 has 12 amino acids. In germline, CDR1 is MNHNS, CDR2 SASEGT. The germline V and J ends were trimmed by 4 bases and 10 bases, with 13 bases remaining between them. CDR3 region: CASSVRHPDYTF. For the CDR3, the DNA is TGTGCCAGCAGTGTTAGACACCCTGACTACACCTTC.

This chain connects TRBV11-2 to TRBJ1-1; 7 bases map to TRBD1. The V gene end was trimmed by 3 bases and the J gene end by 6 bases; junction bases not matched to a gene: 10. This CDR3 has 15 amino acids. Germline V gene data show CDR1 as SGHAT and CDR2 as FQNNGV. The CDR3 is CASSLAGQVLPEAFF. The DNA of the CDR3 is TGTGCCAGCAGCTTGGCCGGACAGGTCCTACCTGAAGCTTTCTTT.

The rearrangement links TRBV10-2 to TRBJ2-2; the match to TRBD1 covers 8 bases. CDR3 length: 15 amino acids. The junction had 6 bases not matched to a gene; V was cut back by 3 bases and J by 6 bases. CDR1 and CDR2 (germline): WSHSY, SAAADI. CDR3 sequence: CASSENRGVAGELFF. The DNA of the CDR3 is TGCGCCAGCAGTGAAAACAGGGGGGTCGCCGGGGAGCTGTTTTTT.

V is TRBV2 and J is TRBJ2-2; D is perhaps TRBD2 (5 bases). V lost 4 bases and J lost 4, with 10 bases in between. Germline CDR1 and CDR2: SNHLY and FYNNEI. CDR3 length: 14 residues. CDR3 sequence: CASSVGAGTGELFF. The CDR3 coding sequence is TGTGCCAGCAGTGTGGGCGCGGGCACCGGGGAGCTGTTTTTT.

This chain joins TRBV28 and TRBJ1-2; D remains ambiguous. CDR3 length: 14 amino acids. Germline CDR1 MDHEN, CDR2 SYDVKM. V was shortened by 7 bases and J by 8 bases, with 20 bases between the two germline ends. In DNA, the CDR3 is TGTGCCAGCACCACAAGACGTAGGGCGGGAGGCTACACCTTC. It encodes CASTTRRRAGGYTF.

V is TRBV6-1 and J is TRBJ1-6; D remains ambiguous. The ends were cut back, 2 bases at V and 10 bases at J, with 9 bases in the middle. This CDR3 contains 13 residues. From germline, CDR1 is MNHNS and CDR2 SASEGT. In DNA form, the CDR3 reads TGTGCCAGCAGTGAAAATGGTCAGTCACCCCTCCACTTT. It yields the protein CASSENGQSPLHF.

The chain has TRBV18 and TRBJ1-4, with unresolved D. Trimming pared 0 bases from V and 0 bases from J, leaving 8 bases between. Germline values: CDR1 KGHSH, CDR2 LQKENI. The CDR3 covers 16 residues. The CDR3 nucleotides are TGTGCCAGCTCACCACCTAATGGAGCAACTAATGAAAAACTGTTTTTT. Residues: CASSPPNGATNEKLFF.

The V call is TRBV6-5, the J call TRBJ1-1; TRBD1 matches 12 bases. The CDR3 has 14 residues. Germline V gene lookup returns CDR1 MNHEY and CDR2 SVGAGI. The junction had 5 bases not matched to a gene; V was cut back by 6 bases and J by 6 bases. The CDR3 sequence: CASRGDRGQPEAFF. The CDR3 DNA reads as TGTGCCAGCAGAGGGGACAGGGGGCAGCCTGAAGCTTTCTTT.

This chain uses TRBV30 with TRBJ1-2; D is uncertain. Looked up from germline, CDR1 is GTSNPN and CDR2 is SVGIG (reference sequence). Trimming removed 0 bases from V and 7 bases from J, with 9 bases in between. The CDR3 totals 12 residues. The chain's CDR3 is CAWSVSPIGYTF. CDR3 bases: TGTGCCTGGAGTGTATCCCCCATTGGCTACACCTTC.

This chain uses TRBV7-2 with TRBJ1-3, with D perhaps matching TRBD1 (5 bases). Between the trimmed V and J ends, which lost 0 bases and 2 bases, there was a span of 5 bases. This CDR3 is built from 14 residues. Germline CDR1 reads SGHTA; CDR2 reads FQGNSA. CDR3: CASSLAGAGNTIYF. The CDR3 DNA follows: TGTGCCAGCAGCTTAGCAGGGGCTGGAAACACCATATATTTT.

The gene calls are TRBV28 and TRBJ2-5; D remains unclear. This CDR3 comprises 12 residues. Per germline, CDR1 MDHEN and CDR2 SYDVKM. The ends were cut back, 1 base at V and 5 bases at J, with 5 bases in the middle. The chain's CDR3 is CASSLLRETQYF. CDR3 in DNA: TGTGCCAGCAGTTTATTACGGGAGACCCAGTACTTC.

The chain is built from TRBV11-2 and TRBJ1-4; weak D call: TRBD1 (5 bases). Germline V CDR1 and CDR2: SGHAT, FQNNGV. V dropped 4 bases and J dropped 1 base, with 7 bases sitting between them. This CDR3 region has 14 residues. CDR3 sequence: CASSWGGTNEKLFF. The CDR3, as DNA: TGTGCCAGCAGCTGGGGGGGAACTAATGAAAAACTGTTTTTT. The whole variable domain, remainder taken from reference TRBV11-2 and TRBJ1-4, is EAGVAQSPRYKIIEKRQSVAFWCNPISGHATLYWYQQILGQGPKLLIQFQNNGVVDDSQLPKDRFSAERLKGVDSTLKIQPAKLEDSAVYLCASSWGGTNEKLFFGSGTQLSVL.

This clone has just one count. V gene TRBV7-9 combines with J gene TRBJ1-5; perhaps TRBD1 as D (6 bases). With 2 bases removed from V and 4 bases from J, the gap between germline ends came to 15 bases. The length of the CDR3 is 16 residues. CDR1 and CDR2 (germline): SEHNR, FQNEAQ (reference sequence). The CDR3 DNA follows: TGTGCCAGCAGCTTATCTACAGGGTTGGGGAATCAGCCCCAGCATTTT. Its translation: CASSLSTGLGNQPQHF.

The rearrangement links TRBV18 to TRBJ1-1; D is unclear. Germline CDR1 and CDR2: KGHSH and LQKENI. There are 15 residues in the CDR3. V was cut by 4 bases and J by 7 bases, with 19 bases left in between. The CDR3 DNA is TGTGCCAGCTCACGACCGGGCTCTGGAGGGAGTGAAGCTTTCTTT. Its protein is CASSRPGSGGSEAFF.

The sample holds one count of this clone. V gene TRBV7-9 combines with J gene TRBJ1-2; 11 bases agree with TRBD1. Per germline, CDR1 SEHNR and CDR2 FQNEAQ (reference sequence). J gave up 6 bases and V 4 bases, and 4 bases lay outside the gene matches. The length of the CDR3 is 14 residues. CDR3 amino acids: CASSSGTGGDGYTF. For the CDR3, the DNA is TGTGCCAGCAGCTCCGGGACAGGGGGGGATGGCTACACCTTC. The full variable domain, its missing parts supplied by reference TRBV7-9 and TRBJ1-2, is DTGVSQNPRHKITKRGQNVTFRCDPISEHNRLYWYRQTLGQGPEFLTYFQNEAQLEKSRLLSDRFSAERPKGSFSTLEIQRTEQGDSAMYLCASSSGTGGDGYTFGSGTRLTVV.

The rearrangement uses TRBV7-9 and TRBJ2-1; D perhaps matches TRBD1 (6 bases). Trimming took off 5 bases at V and 6 bases at J, with 14 bases between the two ends. The CDR3 loop spans 14 amino acids. Germline lookup yields CDR1 SEHNR and CDR2 FQNEAQ (reference sequence). CDR3: CASSPQGNGNEQFF. In nucleotides, the CDR3 is TGTGCCAGCAGCCCCCAGGGGAATGGCAATGAGCAGTTCTTC.

This clone was found once. The genes are TRBV2 and TRBJ2-7, with 10 bases aligning to TRBD1. The CDR3 spans 15 residues. Germline V gene lookup returns CDR1 SNHLY and CDR2 FYNNEI. J was trimmed by 4 bases and V by 6 bases; bases with no gene match: 9. The CDR3, as DNA: TGTGCCAGCAGGGCGGACAGGGGGGCTTTGTACGAGCAGTACTTC. Protein sequence: CASRADRGALYEQYF.

V is TRBV5-1 and J is TRBJ1-4, with 8 bases fitting TRBD1. The CDR3 has 15 residues. Germline CDR1 reads SGHRS; CDR2 reads YFSETQ. V dropped 2 bases and J dropped 5; count of bases not matched to a gene: 5. DNA of the CDR3: TGCGCCAGCAGCTTAACAGGGGGAACCAATGAAAAACTGTTTTTT. Amino acids: CASSLTGGTNEKLFF.

V gene TRBV5-1 combines with J gene TRBJ1-2; 7 bases are a match to TRBD1. J gave up 0 bases and V 0 bases, and 2 bases lay outside the gene matches. This CDR3 contains 15 residues. The V gene's germline CDR1 is SGHRS and CDR2 YFSETQ. CDR3 in amino acids: CASSLDRGTNYGYTF. The CDR3 nucleotides read TGCGCCAGCAGCTTGGACAGGGGTACTAACTATGGCTACACCTTC.

The gene calls are TRBV10-1 and TRBJ2-1; the match to TRBD2 covers 9 bases. This CDR3 has 17 residues. Trimming at V came to 3 bases and at J to 0 bases, leaving 6 bases not matched to a gene. In germline, CDR1 is WNHNN, CDR2 SYGVQD (reference sequence). The CDR3 nucleotides are TGCGCCAGCAGTGAAGGGGGTAGCGGGAGCTCCTACAATGAGCAGTTCTTC. This translates into CASSEGGSGSSYNEQFF.